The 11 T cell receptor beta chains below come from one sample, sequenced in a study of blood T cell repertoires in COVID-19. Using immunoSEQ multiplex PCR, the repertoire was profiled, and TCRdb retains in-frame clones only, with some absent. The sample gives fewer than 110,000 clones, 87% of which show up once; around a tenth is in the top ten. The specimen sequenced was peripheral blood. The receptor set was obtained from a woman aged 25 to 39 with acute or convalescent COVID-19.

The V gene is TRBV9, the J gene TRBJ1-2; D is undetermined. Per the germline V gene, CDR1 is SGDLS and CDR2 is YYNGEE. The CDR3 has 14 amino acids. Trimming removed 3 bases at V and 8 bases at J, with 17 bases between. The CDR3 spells CASSAPEGVRGYTF. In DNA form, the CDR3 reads TGTGCCAGCAGCGCCCCCGAGGGAGTCAGGGGCTACACCTTC.

Here the CDR3 DNA reads TGTGCCAGCAGCCCGAATCAGGGGATGAACACTGAAGCTTTCTTT. Its protein is CASSPNQGMNTEAFF. V is TRBV7-9 and J is TRBJ1-1, with D perhaps TRBD1 (6 bases). Germline values: CDR1 SEHNR, CDR2 FQNEAQ (reference sequence). The CDR3 contains 15 residues. V was shortened by 5 bases and J by 0 bases, with 13 bases between the two germline ends. Combining the CDR3 with reference TRBV7-9 and TRBJ1-1 gives the whole variable domain DTGVSQNPRHKITKRGQNVTFRCDPISEHNRLYWYRQTLGQGPEFLTYFQNEAQLEKSRLLSDRFSAERPKGSFSTLEIQRTEQGDSAMYLCASSPNQGMNTEAFFGQGTRLTVV.

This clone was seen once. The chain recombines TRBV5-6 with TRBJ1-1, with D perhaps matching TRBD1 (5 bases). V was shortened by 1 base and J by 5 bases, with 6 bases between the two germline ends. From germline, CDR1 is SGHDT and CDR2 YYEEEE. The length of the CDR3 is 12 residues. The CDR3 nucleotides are TGTGCCAGCAGCTTGAAGGGGACTGAAGCTTTCTTT. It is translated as CASSLKGTEAFF.

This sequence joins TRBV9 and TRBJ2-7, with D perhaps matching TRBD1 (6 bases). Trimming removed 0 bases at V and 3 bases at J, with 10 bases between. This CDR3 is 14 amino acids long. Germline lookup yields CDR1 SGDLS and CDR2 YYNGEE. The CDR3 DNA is TGTGCCAGCAGCGTAGGGGGGCACTACTACGAGCAGTACTTC. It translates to CASSVGGHYYEQYF.

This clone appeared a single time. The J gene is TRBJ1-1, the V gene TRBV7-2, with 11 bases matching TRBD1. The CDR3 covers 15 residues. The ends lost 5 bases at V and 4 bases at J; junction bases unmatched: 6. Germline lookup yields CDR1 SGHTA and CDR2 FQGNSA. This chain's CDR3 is CASSRGGTGGTEAFF. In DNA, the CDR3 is TGTGCCAGCAGCCGGGGCGGGACAGGGGGCACTGAAGCTTTCTTT.

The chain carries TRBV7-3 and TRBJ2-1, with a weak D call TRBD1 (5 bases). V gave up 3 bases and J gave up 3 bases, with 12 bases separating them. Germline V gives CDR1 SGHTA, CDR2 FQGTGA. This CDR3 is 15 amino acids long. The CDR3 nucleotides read TGTGCCAGCAGCTTGGAACCAGGGTTCTACAATGAGCAGTTCTTC. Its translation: CASSLEPGFYNEQFF.

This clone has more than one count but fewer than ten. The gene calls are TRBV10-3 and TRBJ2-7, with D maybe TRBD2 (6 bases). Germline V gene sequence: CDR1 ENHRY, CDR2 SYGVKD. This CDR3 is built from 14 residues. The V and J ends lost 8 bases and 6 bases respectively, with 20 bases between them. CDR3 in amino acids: CAIGTEAGRSEQYF. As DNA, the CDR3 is TGTGCCATCGGAACCGAAGCGGGTCGTAGCGAGCAGTACTTC.

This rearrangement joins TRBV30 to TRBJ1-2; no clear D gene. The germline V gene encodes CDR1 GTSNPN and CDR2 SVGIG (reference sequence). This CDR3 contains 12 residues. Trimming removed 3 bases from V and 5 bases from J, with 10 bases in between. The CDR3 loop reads CAWSESGYGYTF. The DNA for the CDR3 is TGTGCCTGGAGCGAGAGCGGTTATGGCTACACCTTC.

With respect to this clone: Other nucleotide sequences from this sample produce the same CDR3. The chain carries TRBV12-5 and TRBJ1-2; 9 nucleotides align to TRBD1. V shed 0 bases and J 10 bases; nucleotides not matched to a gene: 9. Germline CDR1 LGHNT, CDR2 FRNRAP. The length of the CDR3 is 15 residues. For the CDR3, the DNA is TGTGCTAGTGGTTTGGTACGCGGACAGGGGATGGACTACACCTTC. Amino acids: CASGLVRGQGMDYTF.

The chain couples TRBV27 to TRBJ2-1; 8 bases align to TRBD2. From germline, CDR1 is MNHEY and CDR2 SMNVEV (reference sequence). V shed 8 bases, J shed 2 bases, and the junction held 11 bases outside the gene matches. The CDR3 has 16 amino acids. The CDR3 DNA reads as TGTGCCAGCTGTTCCACAAAGCGGGGGACCTACAATGAGCAGTTCTTC. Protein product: CASCSTKRGTYNEQFF.

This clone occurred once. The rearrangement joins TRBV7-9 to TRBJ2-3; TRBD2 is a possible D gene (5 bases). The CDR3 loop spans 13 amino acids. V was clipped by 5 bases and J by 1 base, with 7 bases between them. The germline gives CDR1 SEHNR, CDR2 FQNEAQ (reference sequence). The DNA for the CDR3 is TGTGCCAGCAGCCAGAGGGGCACAGATACGCAGTATTTT. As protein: CASSQRGTDTQYF.